One sample yielded the 25 T cell receptor beta chains listed below, sequenced in a study of T cell clonotyping in hematopoietic cell transplantation. Some clones are missing from TCRdb's copy, which holds only in-frame ones; the method was immunoSEQ multiplex PCR. The profile shows approximately 6,900 clones, approximately 91% of them singletons. The material sequenced was PBMCs, taken 30 days after allogeneic stem cell transplant. The receptors stem from a female patient aged 45 to 65 who had an allogeneic stem cell transplant from an unrelated donor, so the T cells may come from the graft donor. Some clones in this sample may be carry-over from other donors' samples.

This clone was seen a single time. This chain links TRBV7-2 with TRBJ1-1; D remains unclear. Germline lookup yields CDR1 SGHTA and CDR2 FQGNSA. Trimming removed 6 bases at V and 3 bases at J, with 11 bases between. The CDR3 loop spans 13 amino acids. The CDR3 DNA is TGTGCCAGCAGTGAGAGTAGGGACACTGAAGCTTTCTTT. It yields the protein CASSESRDTEAFF. The full variable domain, in which reference TRBV7-2 and TRBJ1-1 provide the parts outside the CDR3, is GAGVSQSPSNKVTEKGKDVELRCDPISGHTALYWYRQSLGQGLEFLIYFQGNSAPDKSGLPSDRFSAERTGGSVSTLTIQRTQQEDSAVYLCASSESRDTEAFFGQGTRLTVV.

The V and J genes are TRBV5-1 and TRBJ1-6; D is unresolved. Trimming removed 4 bases at V and 5 bases at J, with 10 bases between. The CDR3 consists of 14 residues. CDR1 is SGHRS and CDR2 is YFSETQ in the germline V gene. The DNA of the CDR3 is TGCGCCAGCAGCCCGACCCCAGATAATTCACCCCTCCACTTT. Translation: CASSPTPDNSPLHF.

J is TRBJ1-2 and V is TRBV19; TRBD1 matches 9 bases. The CDR3 covers 13 residues. Losses at the gene ends were 3 bases for V and 6 bases for J; bases not matched to a gene: 2. Per germline, CDR1 LNHDA and CDR2 SQIVND (reference sequence). CDR3 sequence reads: CASSIGTGNGYTF. CDR3 bases: TGTGCCAGTAGTATCGGGACAGGGAATGGCTACACCTTC.

J is TRBJ2-3 and V is TRBV7-8, with no clear D. V dropped 0 bases and J dropped 3 bases, with 7 bases sitting between them. The CDR3 has 14 amino acids. Germline-derived CDR1 and CDR2 are SGHVS and FQNEAQ. CDR3 residues: CASSLAPNTDTQYF. The CDR3 region has the DNA TGTGCCAGCAGCTTAGCGCCTAATACAGATACGCAGTATTTT.

The chain links TRBV11-2 to TRBJ2-7, with D perhaps TRBD1 (6 bases). The CDR3 is made up of 12 amino acids. Germline CDR1 is SGHAT and CDR2 is FQNNGV. V lost 4 bases, J lost 6 bases, and 10 bases lay in between. CDR3 coding DNA: TGTGCCAGCAGCTACACAGGGTTCGAGCAGTACTTC. Translated, it gives CASSYTGFEQYF.

The chain couples TRBV5-6 to TRBJ1-1, with 7 positions matching TRBD1. Trimming took 0 bases from V and 11 from J; bases not matched to a gene: 7. The CDR3 runs to 13 residues. The germline gives CDR1 SGHDT, CDR2 YYEEEE. The CDR3, as DNA: TGTGCCAGCAGCTTGGGTTTTGGGACAGTGGCTTTCTTT. This gives the protein CASSLGFGTVAFF.

This clone turned up a few times. The chain couples TRBV6-1 to TRBJ1-2; 7 bases are a match to TRBD1. CDR1 and CDR2 (germline): MNHNS, SASEGT. The CDR3 extends over 13 amino acids. The ends lost 4 bases at V and 5 bases at J; junction bases unmatched: 4. The CDR3 coding sequence is TGTGCCAGCAGTGTGAGGACAGGATATGGCTACACCTTC. This gives the protein CASSVRTGYGYTF.

The chain uses TRBV18 and TRBJ1-2; D possibly corresponds to TRBD1 (5 bases). V lost 1 base, J lost 3 bases, and 12 bases lay in between. This CDR3 spans 15 amino acids. Germline V gene sequence: CDR1 KGHSH, CDR2 LQKENI. Here the CDR3 DNA reads TGTGCCAGCTCACCACTTCCGGGGGATGACTATGGCTACACCTTC. This gives the protein CASSPLPGDDYGYTF.

The genes are TRBV7-2 and TRBJ1-2; D possibly corresponds to TRBD1 (6 bases). The germline V gene has CDR1 SGHTA and CDR2 FQGNSA. This CDR3 spans 17 amino acids. V was shortened by 1 base and J by 8 bases, with 23 bases between the two germline ends. CDR3 sequence (DNA): TGTGCCAGCAGCTTAGTTCTGGGGGGCCTGGGCCTACGCGGCTACACCTTC. This codes for CASSLVLGGLGLRGYTF.

The V call is TRBV19, the J call TRBJ1-1; maybe TRBD1 (6 bases). The CDR3 totals 12 residues. CDR1 is LNHDA, CDR2 SQIVND, per germline (reference sequence). V lost 5 bases to trimming and J lost 5 bases, with 9 bases between them. The CDR3 reads CASSDQGTEAFF. DNA for the CDR3: TGTGCCAGTAGTGATCAGGGGACTGAAGCTTTCTTT.

This chain uses TRBV28 with TRBJ2-7, with TRBD1 as a possible D gene (6 bases). Per the germline V gene, CDR1 is MDHEN and CDR2 is SYDVKM. CDR3 length: 14 amino acids. Trimming removed 7 bases at V and 0 bases at J, with 13 bases between. The CDR3 loop is CASTRQGISYEQYV. CDR3 DNA: TGTGCCAGCACGAGGCAGGGGATCTCCTACGAGCAGTACGTC.

V usage is TRBV5-6 and J usage is TRBJ2-3; 14 bases align to TRBD2. Germline CDR1 SGHDT, CDR2 YYEEEE. V was pared by 0 bases and J by 1 base, with 4 bases of the junction left unmatched. This CDR3 spans 18 amino acids. CDR3 sequence reads: CASSLGLAGGLGTDTQYF. CDR3 DNA sequence: TGTGCCAGCAGCTTGGGACTAGCGGGGGGGCTCGGCACAGATACGCAGTATTTT.

V gene TRBV6-5 combines with J gene TRBJ1-2; no clear D. V lost 0 bases and J 5 bases, leaving 7 bases between the germline ends. The germline CDR1 and CDR2 sequences are MNHEY and SVGAGI. The CDR3 is 13 residues long. DNA for the CDR3: TGTGCCAGCAGTTACTCGCTAAGATATGGCTACACCTTC. It translates to CASSYSLRYGYTF.

This chain connects TRBV5-1 to TRBJ1-3, with D uncertain. Trimming took 2 bases from V and 1 from J, leaving 7 bases between them. The CDR3 is 14 residues long. Germline assignment: CDR1 SGHRS and CDR2 YFSETQ. The CDR3 here is CASSFDGSGNTIYF. In nucleotides, the CDR3 is TGCGCCAGCAGCTTCGACGGGTCTGGAAACACCATATATTTT.

The chain uses TRBV7-6 and TRBJ2-1; TRBD2 is a possible D gene (6 bases). CDR1 SGHVS and CDR2 FNYEAQ come from the germline V gene. V was shortened by 2 bases and J by 6 bases, with 14 bases between the two germline ends. This CDR3 spans 15 amino acids. The CDR3 coding sequence is TGTGCCAGCAGCTTAAGTAGTCTAGCGATCAATGAGCAGTTCTTC. It translates to CASSLSSLAINEQFF.

This rearrangement joins TRBV5-1 to TRBJ2-1; 11 bases match TRBD1. After removal of 3 bases from V and 6 bases from J, the junction contained 14 bases not matched to a gene. Germline CDR1 is SGHRS and CDR2 is YFSETQ. The CDR3 is made up of 18 amino acids. CDR3 nucleotide sequence: TGCGCCAGCAGCTCAATAGGACAGGGGGCCTCTTGGGGCAATGAGCAGTTCTTC. The encoded protein is CASSSIGQGASWGNEQFF.

V gene TRBV20-1 combines with J gene TRBJ1-4, with a possible D match to TRBD1 (6 bases). The ends were cut back, 4 bases at V and 8 bases at J, with 8 bases in the middle. The germline V gene encodes CDR1 DFQATT and CDR2 SNEGSKA (reference sequence). The CDR3 runs 11 residues. As DNA, the CDR3 is TGCAGTGCTACGACAGGAGAAAAACTGTTTTTT. It yields the protein CSATTGEKLFF.

The V gene is TRBV14, the J gene TRBJ1-4, with D possibly being TRBD1 (6 bases). The CDR3 contains 15 residues. Looked up from germline, CDR1 is SGHDN and CDR2 is FVKESK. The V gene lost 0 bases and the J gene lost 5 bases, with 10 bases spanning the gap. The CDR3 here is CASSQDRGWNEKLFF. The CDR3 nucleotides are TGTGCCAGCAGCCAAGACAGGGGTTGGAATGAAAAACTGTTTTTT.

This rearrangement joins TRBV6-1 to TRBJ1-6, with D possibly matching TRBD1 (5 bases). The CDR3 runs 14 residues. V was cut by 8 bases and J by 4 bases, with 12 bases left in between. The V gene's germline CDR1 is MNHNS and CDR2 SASEGT. For the CDR3, the DNA is TGTGCCAGCGGTGCAGGGCCGTATAATTCACCCCTCCACTTT. It yields the protein CASGAGPYNSPLHF.

The rearrangement links TRBV28 to TRBJ2-1; maybe TRBD2 (6 bases). Germline V gene lookup returns CDR1 MDHEN and CDR2 SYDVKM. The CDR3 runs 12 residues. The V end was cut by 10 bases, the J end by 3 bases, with 10 bases between. The CDR3 region has the DNA TGTGCCATTGGGGGGTACTACAATGAGCAGTTCTTC. Translation: CAIGGYYNEQFF. Based on the CDR3 plus reference TRBV28 and TRBJ2-1, the full variable domain is DVKVTQSSRYLVKRTGEKVFLECVQDMDHENMFWYRQDPGLGLRLIYFSYDVKMKEKGDIPEGYSVSREKKERFSLILESASTNQTSMYLCAIGGYYNEQFFGPGTRLTVL.

The gene calls are TRBV5-4 and TRBJ2-5, with D unclear. This CDR3 is 11 amino acids long. The V end lost 0 bases, the J end lost 7 bases, and 4 bases lay between the germline ends. Germline CDR1 is SGHNT and CDR2 is YYREEE (reference sequence). The CDR3 nucleotides read TGTGCCAGCAGCTTGGGCGGGACCCAGTACTTC. Its protein product is CASSLGGTQYF. Supplemented by reference TRBV5-4 and TRBJ2-5, the full variable domain reads ETGVTQSPTHLIKTRGQQVTLRCSSQSGHNTVSWYQQALGQGPQFIFQYYREEENGRGNFPPRFSGLQFPNYSSELNVNALELDDSALYLCASSLGGTQYFGPGTRLLVL.

The chain links TRBV5-1 to TRBJ1-1; D gene unclear. Germline V lookup: CDR1 SGHRS, CDR2 YFSETQ. Trimming shortened V by 4 bases and J by 4 bases, and 11 bases separated the two germline ends. There are 13 residues in the CDR3. DNA for the CDR3: TGCGCCAGCAGCCCCCCGGACGGCACTGAAGCTTTCTTT. Translated: CASSPPDGTEAFF.

The chain is built from TRBV6-1 and TRBJ1-5; D gene unclear. Germline V gives CDR1 MNHNS, CDR2 SASEGT. V lost 7 bases and J 4 bases, leaving 8 bases between the germline ends. The CDR3 loop spans 12 amino acids. The chain's CDR3 is CASTVVNQPQHF. For the CDR3, the DNA is TGTGCCAGCACCGTCGTAAATCAGCCCCAGCATTTT.

The rearrangement uses TRBV2 and TRBJ2-7; perhaps TRBD1 as D (5 bases). This CDR3 has 13 amino acids. Germline lookup yields CDR1 SNHLY and CDR2 FYNNEI. With 6 bases removed from V and 6 bases from J, the gap between germline ends came to 15 bases. The CDR3 region is CASSQGGAGEQYF. The CDR3 DNA follows: TGTGCCAGCAGCCAGGGCGGAGCCGGCGAGCAGTACTTC.

The chain links TRBV7-9 to TRBJ1-2; D may be TRBD1 (6 bases). The V end was cut by 1 base, the J end by 0 bases, with 6 bases between. CDR3 length: 14 residues. In germline, CDR1 is SEHNR, CDR2 FQNEAQ (reference sequence). CDR3: CASSLGTANYGYTF. The CDR3 nucleotides are TGTGCCAGCAGCTTAGGGACAGCTAACTATGGCTACACCTTC.